The following is a TCR beta chain sequence with its context. Its antigen is unidentified. The data were taken from a study of cytomegalovirus exposure and HLA in healthy donors. Study-level background: Both the approximately 120 validation repertoires and the roughly 620 first-cohort repertoires used the same platform, as reported by a later analysis.

The ends lost 4 bases at V and 5 bases at J; junction bases unmatched: 6. CDR1 SGHDT and CDR2 YYEEEE come from the germline V gene. The CDR3 sequence is 15 residues long. Clones were read by immunoSEQ multiplex PCR, and TCRdb kept only the in-frame ones, dropping some. This sample yields 130,000 or so clones, of which roughly 89% are seen a single time; under 2% belongs to the top ten. Overall study results and limits: Across donors, most TCRs were seen rarely, yet some public ones were widespread.

This receptor was taken from a woman in her late teens or twenties in good health and CMV-seronegative. V and J are TRBV5-6 and TRBJ2-1, with 10 bases fitting TRBD1. Sequenced: PBMCs. The CDR3 DNA follows: TGTGCCAGCAGCCGTGGGACAGGGGTAAACAATGAGCAGTTCTTC. Its protein product is CASSRGTGVNNEQFF.